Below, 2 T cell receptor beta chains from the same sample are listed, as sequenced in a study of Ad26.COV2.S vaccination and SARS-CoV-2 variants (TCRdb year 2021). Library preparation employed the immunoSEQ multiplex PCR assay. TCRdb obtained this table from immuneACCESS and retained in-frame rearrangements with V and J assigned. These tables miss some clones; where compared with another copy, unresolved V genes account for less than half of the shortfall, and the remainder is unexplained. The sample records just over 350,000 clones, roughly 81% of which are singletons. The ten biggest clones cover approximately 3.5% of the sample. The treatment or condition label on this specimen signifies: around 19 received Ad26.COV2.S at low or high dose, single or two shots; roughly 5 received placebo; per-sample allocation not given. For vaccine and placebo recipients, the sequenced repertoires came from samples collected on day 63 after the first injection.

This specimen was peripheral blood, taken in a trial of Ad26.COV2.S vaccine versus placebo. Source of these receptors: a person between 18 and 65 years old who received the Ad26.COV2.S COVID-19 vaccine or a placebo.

The CDR3 DNA sequence: TGTGCCAGCAGCCCCCGGGACAGGGCTCTCACAGATACGCAGTATTTT. It yields the protein CASSPRDRALTDTQYF. This chain links TRBV11-3 with TRBJ2-3; 9 bases line up with TRBD1. J lost 2 bases, V lost 5 bases, and 8 bases had no gene match. Germline V gives CDR1 SGHNT, CDR2 YENEEA. CDR3 length: 16 amino acids. The full variable domain, in which reference TRBV11-3 and TRBJ2-3 provide the parts outside the CDR3, is EAGVVQSPRYKIIEKKQPVAFWCNPISGHNTLYWYLQNLGQGPELLIRYENEEAVDDSQLPKDRFSAERLKGVDSTLKIQPAELGDSAVYLCASSPRDRALTDTQYFGPGTRLTVL.

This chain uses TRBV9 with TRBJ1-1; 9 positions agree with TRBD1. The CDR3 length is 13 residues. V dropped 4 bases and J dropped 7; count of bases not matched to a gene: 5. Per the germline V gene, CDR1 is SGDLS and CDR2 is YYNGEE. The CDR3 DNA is TGTGCCAGCAGCCAAACAGGGGGCGGTGAAGCTTTCTTT. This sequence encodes CASSQTGGGEAFF.